This is a list of T cell receptor beta chains from one sample in a study of response to subunit inactivated influenza vaccine. TCRdb used MiXCR to reprocess the RT-PCR reads, holding one entry per CDR3 protein. This table holds 650,000 to 850,000 distinct CDR3 sequences, around 14% found once. The sequenced sample was PBMCs from blood, obtained 14 to 15 days before vaccination. The receptors originated from a man between 45 and 60 years old who received an inactivated influenza vaccine. The CDR3 runs from the conserved cysteine through the conserved F or W. D genes are given only for firm matches. The size entry is marked missing in some rows and otherwise reads once, few, many or a size class.

v_gene: TRBV12-3/TRBV12-4; d_gene: -; j_gene: TRBJ2-7; abundance: -; CDR3nt: TGTGCCAGCACCAACCAGGGCGGCTCCTACGAGCAGTACTTC; CDR3aa: CASTNQGGSYEQYF
v_gene: TRBV10-3; d_gene: -; j_gene: TRBJ2-7; abundance: -; CDR3nt: TGTGCCTCCAGGGACCAAAACTACGAGCAGTACTTC; CDR3aa: CASRDQNYEQYF
v_gene: TRBV11-1; d_gene: -; j_gene: TRBJ2-7; abundance: many; CDR3nt: TGTGCCAGCAGCACCTCCCGTGGGAAAAAACCAGGGGATTACGAGCAGTACTTC; CDR3aa: CASSTSRGKKPGDYEQYF
v_gene: TRBV29-1; d_gene: TRBD2; j_gene: TRBJ2-1; abundance: -; CDR3nt: TGCAGCGCAGCTCGGACTAGCAGGTACAATGAGCAGTTCTTC; CDR3aa: CSAARTSRYNEQFF
v_gene: TRBV4-3; d_gene: -; j_gene: TRBJ1-4; abundance: few; CDR3nt: TGCGCCAGCAGCCCCCCGATAAGGACAGCTAATGAAAAACTGTTTTTT; CDR3aa: CASSPPIRTANEKLFF
v_gene: TRBV9; d_gene: TRBD2; j_gene: TRBJ2-1; abundance: few; CDR3nt: TGTGCCAGCAGCCCCCTGGTAGCCGGGACTAGCGCCTACAATGAGCAGTTCTTC; CDR3aa: CASSPLVAGTSAYNEQFF
v_gene: TRBV24-1; d_gene: TRBD2; j_gene: TRBJ2-1; abundance: few; CDR3nt: TGTGCCACCAGTGTTGATAGCGGGCTGGGTGGAGAGTTCTTC; CDR3aa: CATSVDSGLGGEFF
v_gene: TRBV20-1; d_gene: TRBD1; j_gene: TRBJ1-3; abundance: -; CDR3nt: TGCAGTGCTAGAGGGACAGGCCCTTCTCCCGGAACTGGAAACACCATATATTTT; CDR3aa: CSARGTGPSPGTGNTIYF
v_gene: TRBV5-5; d_gene: -; j_gene: TRBJ2-2; abundance: -; CDR3nt: TGTGCCAGCAGCTTGACATTAGGGACGGATGGAGCCGGGGAGCTGTTTTTT; CDR3aa: CASSLTLGTDGAGELFF
v_gene: TRBV7-9; d_gene: TRBD1; j_gene: TRBJ1-1; abundance: many; CDR3nt: TGTGCCAGCAGCTACGGGACAGCTGAAGCTTTCTTT; CDR3aa: CASSYGTAEAFF
v_gene: TRBV28; d_gene: -; j_gene: TRBJ1-4; abundance: -; CDR3nt: TGTGCCAGCAGTGGGCCGTGGGCCAAACTGTTTTTT; CDR3aa: CASSGPWAKLFF
v_gene: TRBV15; d_gene: TRBD1; j_gene: TRBJ1-5; abundance: -; CDR3nt: TGTGCCACCAGCAGAGATTCCCCGGGACAGGGGGCTAGCAATCAGCCCCAGCATTTT; CDR3aa: CATSRDSPGQGASNQPQHF
v_gene: TRBV20-1; d_gene: TRBD1; j_gene: TRBJ1-4; abundance: -; CDR3nt: TGCAGTGCTCGAGAACAGGGGAAGGATGAAAAACTGTTTTTT; CDR3aa: CSAREQGKDEKLFF
v_gene: TRBV7-9; d_gene: -; j_gene: TRBJ2-1; abundance: many; CDR3nt: TGTGCCAGCAGTTTAGTTCCAAGCTCCTACAATGAGCAGTTCTTC; CDR3aa: CASSLVPSSYNEQFF
v_gene: TRBV6-1; d_gene: -; j_gene: TRBJ1-3; abundance: few; CDR3nt: TGTGCCAGCAGTCTCCGATATGGAAACACCATATATTTT; CDR3aa: CASSLRYGNTIYF
v_gene: TRBV4-2; d_gene: TRBD1; j_gene: TRBJ1-6; abundance: -; CDR3nt: TGTGCCAGCAGCCAAGAATATTGGACAGGGGAGAATTCACCCCTCCACTTT; CDR3aa: CASSQEYWTGENSPLHF
v_gene: TRBV12-3/TRBV12-4; d_gene: TRBD2; j_gene: TRBJ2-1; abundance: -; CDR3nt: TGTGCCAGCAAGACTAGCGGGGGGAGGTATGAGCAGTTCTTC; CDR3aa: CASKTSGGRYEQFF
v_gene: TRBV9; d_gene: -; j_gene: TRBJ2-1; abundance: -; CDR3nt: TGTGCCAGCAGCGTAGACGGGAGAGGAGAGCAGTTCTTC; CDR3aa: CASSVDGRGEQFF
v_gene: TRBV29-1; d_gene: -; j_gene: TRBJ2-3; abundance: few; CDR3nt: TGCAGCGTTGAAGGGGGCGGCACAGATACGCAGTATTTT; CDR3aa: CSVEGGGTDTQYF
v_gene: TRBV4-3; d_gene: -; j_gene: TRBJ2-7; abundance: few; CDR3nt: TGCGCCAGCAGCCCTCATCAGGGGTACGAGCAGTACTTC; CDR3aa: CASSPHQGYEQYF